The present TCR beta chain was sequenced within a study of T cells after yellow fever vaccination (dated by TCRdb to between 2018 and 2020). For context, the study as a whole: Libraries from fractions with low cell numbers were prepared with the SMART-Seq v4 Ultra Low Input RNA kit. To track T-cell clones before and after primary and booster YFV17D yellow fever vaccination, bulk TCR alpha and beta repertoires were sequenced longitudinally. Blood was collected at multiple timepoints before and after primary and secondary immunization, and bulk PBMC replicates and cell subsets were isolated. Two healthy male donors, one aged 18 to 30 and one aged 30 to 40 years, were included in the cohort. Paper-wide results and their limitations: Most clones expanded after primary vaccination (96% of CD4 and over 80% of CD8) were re-detected after the booster, suggesting that broad memory maintenance occurred. Because abundant contaminating clonotypes from the bulk population could be contained in FACS-sorted repertoires, computational filtering was required. A small share of clonotypes occurred in both CD4 and CD8 compartments, likely arising from convergent recombination. Only two donors were included in the study, so the extent to which the findings can be generalized is limited. Compared with the primary T-cell response, the secondary T-cell response was weaker but faster, peaking on day 5 rather than day 15.

This clonotype was seen a few times. Its binding antigen is unknown. Base qualities are missing; no much larger clone stands one base away. TCR cDNA was synthesized by 5'RACE template switching, through which a universal primer site and unique molecular identifiers were introduced. Priming for cDNA synthesis came from both the TCR alpha and TCR beta constant segments. Library amplification used two PCR steps, and the second PCR step added sample barcodes and sequencing adapters. Sequencing of the libraries was done on either Illumina HiSeq 2500 (2x100 bp) or NovaSeq (2x150 bp). The original methods were these. MIGEC was used to demultiplex reads and collapse the reads into UMI consensus sequences, and MiXCR was used for V(D)J alignment. Using edgeR on replicate PBMC samples, clonotypes were called vaccine-responding if FDR was below 0.01 and the log2 fold change was above 5 up to day 15. Bulk clonotypes were assigned CD4 or CD8 identity according to which sequenced CD4 or CD8 repertoire held them at higher abundance. In-frame beta chains were kept once TCRdb had trimmed the public reads at Q25 with fastp and called clones with MiXCR. For every CDR3 protein sequence, its rows merge into one entry that carries the most common genes and DNA. V and J calls and clone size were set by TCRdb, not the authors. The sample table shows some 600,000 distinct CDR3 sequences, and 9% to 15% are seen once. The top ten clonotypes cover 15% of the sample.

The CDR3 runs 19 residues from the cysteine to the phenylalanine. The only DNA kept is the CDR3, 57 bases in frame from the first base. The germline V gene (reference sequence) provides CDR1 SGHAT and CDR2 FQDESV. Trimming removed 5 bases from V and 2 bases from J; the gene matches leave 14 bases unexplained. The sample's treatment or condition, from its label and the paper: live attenuated yellow fever vaccine strain. At each blood-draw timepoint, two biological replicates of bulk PBMCs were obtained. A standard Ficoll-Paque protocol was used to isolate PBMCs from peripheral blood. TriZol was used to extract RNA from bulk PBMCs, CD4 and CD8 fractions, and dextramer-positive and dextramer-negative fractions.

This chain joins TRBV11-1 to TRBJ2-3, and TRBD2 matches 12 of the central bases. The sample consisted of PBMCs, taken on the day of the yellow fever booster vaccination. The receptor was isolated from a man between 25 and 39 years old who received the YFV17D yellow fever vaccine. The encoded CDR3 is CASSRILAGGPWVTDTQYF. DNA sequence: TGTGCCAGCAGCCGGATCCTAGCGGGAGGGCCTTGGGTCACAGATACGCAGTATTTT.